One sample yielded the 9 T cell receptor beta chains listed below, sequenced in a study of cytomegalovirus exposure and HLA in healthy donors (dated by TCRdb to the late 2010s). Libraries were prepared through the immunoSEQ multiplex PCR assay. For the multiplex PCR, a mixture combining 60 forward primers for TCR Vbeta segments and 13 reverse primers for TCR Jbeta segments was used. Here the immuneACCESS table is served through TCRdb, limited to in-frame sequences with V and J called. Missing clones are a known gap in these copies; in checked studies unresolved V genes cover under half, and the rest lacks a known reason. The sample contains some 170,000 clones, roughly 79% of them found a single time. The ten largest clones add up to 4.9% of the sample. Specimen: PBMCs. Receptor source: a woman aged 18 to 35 in good health and CMV-seropositive.

This sequence joins TRBV7-2 and TRBJ1-3; D not certain. CDR1 is SGHTA and CDR2 is FQGNSA in the germline V gene. V was clipped by 5 bases and J by 8 bases, with 13 bases between them. CDR3 length equals 13 residues. DNA of the CDR3: TGTGCCAGCAGCCCAGACCCACGGGACACCATATATTTT. Translation: CASSPDPRDTIYF.

The chain has TRBV10-1 and TRBJ2-3; 8 bases fit TRBD1. V lost 1 base and J lost 2; bases outside the gene matches: 5. The CDR3 sequence is 16 residues long. Germline-derived CDR1 and CDR2 are WNHNN and SYGVQD (reference sequence). The CDR3, as DNA: TGCGCCAGCAGTGAGTACGGACAGGGAATCACAGATACGCAGTATTTT. Its translation is CASSEYGQGITDTQYF.

This chain joins TRBV7-9 and TRBJ2-7; D ambiguous. Trimming cost V 1 base and J 3 bases, with 7 bases left between them. The CDR3 extends over 13 amino acids. The germline V gene encodes CDR1 SEHNR and CDR2 FQNEAQ (reference sequence). CDR3 in DNA: TGTGCCAGCAGCTTAGGTCAGGTCTACGAGCAGTACTTC. Translated: CASSLGQVYEQYF.

The J gene is TRBJ1-3, the V gene TRBV10-3, with D tentatively TRBD1 (6 bases). V lost 2 bases and J 2 bases, leaving 10 bases between the germline ends. Germline V gene sequence: CDR1 ENHRY, CDR2 SYGVKD. The CDR3 spans 15 residues. This CDR3 is CAISENRATGNTIYF. CDR3 DNA sequence: TGTGCCATCAGTGAGAACAGGGCAACTGGAAACACCATATATTTT.

This chain links TRBV30 with TRBJ1-4; 9 bases are shared with TRBD1. This CDR3 comprises 14 residues. Germline V CDR1 and CDR2: GTSNPN, SVGIG (reference sequence). V trimming: 7 bases; J trimming: 8 bases; junction bases outside the gene matches: 11. The chain's CDR3 is CALDGQGLYEKLFF. In DNA form, the CDR3 reads TGTGCCTTAGATGGACAGGGGTTATACGAAAAACTGTTTTTT.

V usage is TRBV7-9 and J usage is TRBJ1-6; D uncertain. V was pared by 1 base and J by 10 bases, with 8 bases between. The CDR3 has 13 amino acids. Germline assignment: CDR1 SEHNR and CDR2 FQNEAQ (reference sequence). The CDR3 spells CASSLGSGSPLHF. For the CDR3, the DNA is TGTGCCAGCAGCTTAGGCTCCGGGTCACCCCTCCACTTT.

In its sample, this clone was seen a few times. This sample includes further DNA sequences coding for the same CDR3. The chain links TRBV30 to TRBJ2-7; D is unclear. Germline CDR1 and CDR2: GTSNPN and SVGIG (reference sequence). The CDR3 spans 11 residues. V shed 0 bases and J shed 4 bases, with 4 bases lying between them. The DNA of the CDR3 is TGTGCCTGGAGTGTGAGGTACGAGCAGTACTTC. Its translation: CAWSVRYEQYF.

The gene calls are TRBV5-1 and TRBJ2-7; 7 bases align to TRBD1. Germline CDR1 is SGHRS and CDR2 is YFSETQ. The CDR3 covers 16 residues. Germline trimming cut 5 bases from V and 0 bases from J; bases unmatched to any gene: 11. CDR3 in amino acids: CASSRTGRPTSYEQYF. The CDR3 nucleotides read TGCGCCAGCAGTCGGACAGGCAGGCCCACCTCCTACGAGCAGTACTTC.

This chain links TRBV27 with TRBJ2-1; maybe TRBD1 (6 bases). Per the germline V gene, CDR1 is MNHEY and CDR2 is SMNVEV (reference sequence). Trimming left V 4 bases short and J 8 bases short, with 15 bases between. The CDR3 runs 14 residues. CDR3 coding DNA: TGTGCCAGCAGTTCCCGCCCGACAGGCGATGAGCAGTTCTTC. It codes for CASSSRPTGDEQFF.